This T cell receptor beta chain appears in the sequencing data of a study of graft-versus-host responses after intestinal transplantation. Whole-study context: Every one of the recipients received anti-thymocyte globulin induction and afterwards took tacrolimus and steroids for around 3 years.

Profiled with immunoSEQ multiplex PCR; TCRdb holds only in-frame clones, not every one. The table records 100,000 or so clones, 91% of them present only once. On this clone: What it binds is not known.

Germline V lookup: CDR1 KGHSY, CDR2 FQNENV. The CDR3 runs to 19 residues. With 4 bases clipped from V and 5 bases from J, the junction kept 17 bases outside the gene matches. This clonotype originated in a human donor who was the organ donor for an intestinal transplant. The material sequenced was unstimulated CD4+ T cells sorted from spleen or lymph node cells, taken before transplant. V and J are TRBV16 and TRBJ2-2; 9 bases map to TRBD2. The CDR3 nucleotides are TGTGCCAGCAGCCGCCCCCGGGGGGCTAGCGGGGAATCGACCGGGGAGCTGTTTTTT. This encodes CASSRPRGASGESTGELFF. Looking up the rest from reference TRBV16 and TRBJ2-2 gives the full variable domain: GEEVAQTPKHLVRGEGQKAKLYCAPIKGHSYVFWYQQVLKNEFKFLISFQNENVFDETGMPKERFSAKCLPNSPCSLEIQATKLEDSAVYFCASSRPRGASGESTGELFFGEGSRLTVL.